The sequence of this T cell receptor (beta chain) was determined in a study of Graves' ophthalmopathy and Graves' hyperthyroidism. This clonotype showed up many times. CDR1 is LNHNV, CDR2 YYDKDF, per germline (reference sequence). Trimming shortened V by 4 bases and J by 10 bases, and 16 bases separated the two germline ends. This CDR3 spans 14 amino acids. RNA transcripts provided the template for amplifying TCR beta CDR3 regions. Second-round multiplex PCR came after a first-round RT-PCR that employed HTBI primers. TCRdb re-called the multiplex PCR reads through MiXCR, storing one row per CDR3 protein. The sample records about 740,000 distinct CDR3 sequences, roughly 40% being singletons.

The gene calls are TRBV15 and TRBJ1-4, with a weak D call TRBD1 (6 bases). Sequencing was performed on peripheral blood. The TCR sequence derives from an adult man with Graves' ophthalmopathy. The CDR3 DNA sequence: TGTGCCACCAGCACAGAACAGGGTTCTGTAAAACTGTTTTTT. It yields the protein CATSTEQGSVKLFF.